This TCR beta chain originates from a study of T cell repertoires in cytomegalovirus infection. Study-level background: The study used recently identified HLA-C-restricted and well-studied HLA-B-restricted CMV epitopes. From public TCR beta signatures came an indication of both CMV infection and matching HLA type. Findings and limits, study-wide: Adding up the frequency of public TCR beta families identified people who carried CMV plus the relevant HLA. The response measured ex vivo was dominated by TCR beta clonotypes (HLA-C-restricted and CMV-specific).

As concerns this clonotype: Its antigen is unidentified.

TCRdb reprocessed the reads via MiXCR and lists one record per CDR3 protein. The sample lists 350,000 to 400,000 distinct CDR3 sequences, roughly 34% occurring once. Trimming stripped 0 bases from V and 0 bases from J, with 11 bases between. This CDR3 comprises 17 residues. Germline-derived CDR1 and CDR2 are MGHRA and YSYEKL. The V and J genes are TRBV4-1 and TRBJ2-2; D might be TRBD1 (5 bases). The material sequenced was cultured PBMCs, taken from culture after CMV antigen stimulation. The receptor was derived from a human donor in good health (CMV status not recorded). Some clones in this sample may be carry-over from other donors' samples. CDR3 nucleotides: TGCGCCAGCAGCCAAGATAAAGACAGCGCGAACACCGGGGAGCTGTTTTTT. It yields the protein CASSQDKDSANTGELFF.